This T cell receptor (beta chain) was identified in a study of Ad26.COV2.S vaccination and SARS-CoV-2 variants. Across the study: The COV1001 Ad26.COV2.S trial arm included the donor.

The CDR3 has 11 amino acids. In germline, CDR1 is GTSNPN, CDR2 SVGIG (reference sequence). Trimming took off 7 bases at V and 0 bases at J, with 6 bases between the two ends. Clones were read by immunoSEQ multiplex PCR, and TCRdb kept only the in-frame ones, dropping some. The sample includes under 500,000 clones, around 93% of them seen just once. Specified treatment: 15 to 20 received Ad26.COV2.S at low or high dose, single or two shots; about five received placebo; per-sample allocation not given. Day 63 after the first vaccine or placebo injection was the time point for sampling. A Boston donor was an adult aged 18-55 years.

The rearrangement joins TRBV30 to TRBJ1-1; D is perhaps TRBD1 (5 bases). This receptor was identified in a person aged 18 to 65 who received the Ad26.COV2.S COVID-19 vaccine or a placebo. The input for sequencing was peripheral blood, taken in a trial of Ad26.COV2.S vaccine versus placebo. The CDR3 DNA reads as TGTGCCTTGACAGTGAACACTGAAGCTTTCTTT. Amino acid sequence: CALTVNTEAFF. Full variable domain (rest looked up from reference TRBV30 and TRBJ1-1): SQTIHQWPATLVQPVGSPLSLECTVEGTSNPNLYWYRQAAGRGLQLLFYSVGIGQISSEVPQNLSASRPQDRQFILSSKKLLLSDSGFYLCALTVNTEAFFGQGTRLTVV.